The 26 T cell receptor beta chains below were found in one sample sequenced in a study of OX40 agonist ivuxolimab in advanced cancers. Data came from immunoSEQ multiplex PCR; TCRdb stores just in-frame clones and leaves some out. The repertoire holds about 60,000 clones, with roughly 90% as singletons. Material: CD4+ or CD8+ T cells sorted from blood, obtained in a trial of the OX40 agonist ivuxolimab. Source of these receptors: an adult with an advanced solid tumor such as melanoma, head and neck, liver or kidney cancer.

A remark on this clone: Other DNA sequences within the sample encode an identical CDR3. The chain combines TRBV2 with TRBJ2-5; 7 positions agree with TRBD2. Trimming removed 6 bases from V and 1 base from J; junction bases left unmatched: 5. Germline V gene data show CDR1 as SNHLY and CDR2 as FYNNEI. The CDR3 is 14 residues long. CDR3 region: CASRPRTSQETQYF. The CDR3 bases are TGTGCCAGCAGACCAAGGACTAGCCAAGAGACCCAGTACTTC.

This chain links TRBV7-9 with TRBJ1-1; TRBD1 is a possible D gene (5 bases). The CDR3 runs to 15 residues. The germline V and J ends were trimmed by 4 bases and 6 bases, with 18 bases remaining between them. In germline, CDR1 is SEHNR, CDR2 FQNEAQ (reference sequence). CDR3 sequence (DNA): TGTGCCAGCAGCTACTACGGGGCGGGAATGGCTGAAGCTTTCTTT. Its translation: CASSYYGAGMAEAFF. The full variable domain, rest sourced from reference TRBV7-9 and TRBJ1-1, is DTGVSQNPRHKITKRGQNVTFRCDPISEHNRLYWYRQTLGQGPEFLTYFQNEAQLEKSRLLSDRFSAERPKGSFSTLEIQRTEQGDSAMYLCASSYYGAGMAEAFFGQGTRLTVV.

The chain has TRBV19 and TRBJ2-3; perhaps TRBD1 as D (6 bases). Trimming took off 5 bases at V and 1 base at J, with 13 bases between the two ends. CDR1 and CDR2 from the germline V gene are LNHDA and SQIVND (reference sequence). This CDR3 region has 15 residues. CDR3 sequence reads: CASSFTGSGTDTQYF. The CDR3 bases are TGTGCCAGTAGTTTTACAGGGTCGGGCACAGATACGCAGTATTTT.

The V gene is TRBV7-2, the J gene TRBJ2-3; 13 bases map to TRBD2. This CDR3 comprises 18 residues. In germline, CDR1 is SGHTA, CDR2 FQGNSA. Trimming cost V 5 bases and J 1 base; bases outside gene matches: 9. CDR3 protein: CASSKGTSGVIRTDTQYF. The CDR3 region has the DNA TGTGCCAGCAGCAAGGGGACTAGCGGGGTCATACGCACAGATACGCAGTATTTT.

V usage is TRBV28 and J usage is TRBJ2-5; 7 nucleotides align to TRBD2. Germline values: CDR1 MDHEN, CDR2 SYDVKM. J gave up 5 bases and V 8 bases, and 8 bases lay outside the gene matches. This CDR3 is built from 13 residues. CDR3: CASQEAGRETQYF. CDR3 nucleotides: TGTGCCAGCCAGGAAGCGGGACGCGAGACCCAGTACTTC.

The CDR3 DNA sequence: TGTGCCAGCAGGGGTGGTCCATCCGGAGAGACCCAGTACTTC. Amino acids: CASRGGPSGETQYF. The J gene is TRBJ2-5, the V gene TRBV6-6; D not resolved. The CDR3 is made up of 14 amino acids. With 6 bases removed from V and 4 bases from J, the gap between germline ends came to 15 bases. The V gene's germline CDR1 is MNHNY and CDR2 SVGAGI (reference sequence).

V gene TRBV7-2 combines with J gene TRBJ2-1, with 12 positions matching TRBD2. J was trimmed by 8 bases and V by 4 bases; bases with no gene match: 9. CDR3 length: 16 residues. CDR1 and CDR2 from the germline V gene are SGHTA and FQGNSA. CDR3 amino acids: CASSSWTSGKRDEQFF. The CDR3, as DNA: TGTGCCAGCAGCTCCTGGACTAGCGGGAAAAGGGATGAGCAGTTCTTC.

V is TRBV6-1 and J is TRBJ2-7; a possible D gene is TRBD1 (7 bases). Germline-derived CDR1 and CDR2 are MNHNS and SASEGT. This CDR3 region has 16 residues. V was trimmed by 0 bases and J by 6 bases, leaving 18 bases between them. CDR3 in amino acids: CASSEALSGGQIEQYF. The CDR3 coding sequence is TGTGCCAGCAGTGAAGCGCTGTCAGGGGGGCAGATCGAGCAGTACTTC.

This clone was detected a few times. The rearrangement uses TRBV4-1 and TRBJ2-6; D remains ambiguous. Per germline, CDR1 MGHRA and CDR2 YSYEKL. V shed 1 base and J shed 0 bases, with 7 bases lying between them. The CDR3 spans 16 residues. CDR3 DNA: TGCGCCAGCAGCCAAGCACAAAACTCTGGGGCCAACGTCCTGACTTTC. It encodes CASSQAQNSGANVLTF.

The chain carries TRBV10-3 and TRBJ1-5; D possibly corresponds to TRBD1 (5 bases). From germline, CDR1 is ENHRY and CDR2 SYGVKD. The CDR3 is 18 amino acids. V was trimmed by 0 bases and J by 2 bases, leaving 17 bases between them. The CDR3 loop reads CAISESEYGGEGNQPQHF. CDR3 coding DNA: TGTGCCATCAGTGAGTCGGAATACGGGGGGGAGGGCAATCAGCCCCAGCATTTT.

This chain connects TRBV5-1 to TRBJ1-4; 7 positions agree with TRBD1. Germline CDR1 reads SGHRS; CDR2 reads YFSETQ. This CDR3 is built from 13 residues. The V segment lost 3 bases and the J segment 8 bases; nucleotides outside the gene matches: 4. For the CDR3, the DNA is TGCGCCAGCAGCTCCAGGGGGGACGAAAAACTGTTTTTT. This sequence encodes CASSSRGDEKLFF.

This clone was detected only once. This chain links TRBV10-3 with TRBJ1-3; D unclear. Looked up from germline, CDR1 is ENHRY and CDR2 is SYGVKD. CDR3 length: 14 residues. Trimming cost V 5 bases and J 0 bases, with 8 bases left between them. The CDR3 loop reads CAISPGNSGNTIYF. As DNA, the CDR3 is TGTGCCATCAGTCCGGGGAACTCTGGAAACACCATATATTTT.

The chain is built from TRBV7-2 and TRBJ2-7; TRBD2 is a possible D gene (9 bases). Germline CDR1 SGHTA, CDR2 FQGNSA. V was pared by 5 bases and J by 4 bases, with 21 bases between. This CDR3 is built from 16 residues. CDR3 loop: CASSAGGPSGIYEQYF. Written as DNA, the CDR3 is TGTGCCAGCAGCGCAGGGGGCCCTAGCGGGATTTACGAGCAGTACTTC. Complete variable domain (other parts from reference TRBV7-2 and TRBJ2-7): GAGVSQSPSNKVTEKGKDVELRCDPISGHTALYWYRQSLGQGLEFLIYFQGNSAPDKSGLPSDRFSAERTGGSVSTLTIQRTQQEDSAVYLCASSAGGPSGIYEQYFGPGTRLTVT.

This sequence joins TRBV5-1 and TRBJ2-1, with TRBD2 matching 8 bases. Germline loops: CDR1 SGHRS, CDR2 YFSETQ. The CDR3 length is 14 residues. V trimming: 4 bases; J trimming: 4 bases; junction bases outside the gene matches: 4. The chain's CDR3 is CASSLSGSYNEQFF. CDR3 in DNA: TGCGCCAGCAGCCTGAGCGGGAGTTACAATGAGCAGTTCTTC.

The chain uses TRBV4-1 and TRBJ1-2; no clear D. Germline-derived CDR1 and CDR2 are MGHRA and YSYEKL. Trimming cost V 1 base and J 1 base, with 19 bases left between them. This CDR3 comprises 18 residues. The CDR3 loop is CASSQGMSRSSGNYGYTF. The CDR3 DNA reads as TGCGCCAGCAGCCAAGGAATGAGCAGGTCGAGTGGTAACTATGGCTACACCTTC.

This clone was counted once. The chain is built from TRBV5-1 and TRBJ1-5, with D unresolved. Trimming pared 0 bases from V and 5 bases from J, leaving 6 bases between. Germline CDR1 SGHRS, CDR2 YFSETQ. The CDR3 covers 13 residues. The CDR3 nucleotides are TGCGCCAGCAGCTTGGAGGGCTATCAGCCCCAGCATTTT. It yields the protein CASSLEGYQPQHF. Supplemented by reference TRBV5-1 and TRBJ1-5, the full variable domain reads KAGVTQTPRYLIKTRGQQVTLSCSPISGHRSVSWYQQTPGQGLQFLFEYFSETQRNKGNFPGRFSGRQFSNSRSEMNVSTLELGDSALYLCASSLEGYQPQHFGDGTRLSIL.

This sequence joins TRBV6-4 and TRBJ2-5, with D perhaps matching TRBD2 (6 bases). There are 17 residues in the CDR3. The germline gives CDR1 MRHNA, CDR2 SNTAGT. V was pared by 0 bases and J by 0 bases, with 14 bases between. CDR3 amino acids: CASSDSILAEYQETQYF. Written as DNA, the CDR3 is TGTGCCAGCAGTGACTCGATTTTAGCGGAGTACCAAGAGACCCAGTACTTC.

CDR3 bases: TGCAGCGTTGGTGTGTACGGGGGCTACACCTTC. Protein: CSVGVYGGYTF. The V gene is TRBV29-1, the J gene TRBJ1-2; D not resolved. Germline V gives CDR1 SQVTM, CDR2 ANQGSEA. V was trimmed by 4 bases and J by 8 bases, leaving 11 bases between them. CDR3 length equals 11 residues.

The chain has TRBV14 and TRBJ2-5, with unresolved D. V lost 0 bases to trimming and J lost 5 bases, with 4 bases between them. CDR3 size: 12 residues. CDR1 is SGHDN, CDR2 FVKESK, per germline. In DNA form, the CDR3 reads TGTGCCAGCAGCCAAGACCCGGAGACCCAGTACTTC. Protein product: CASSQDPETQYF.

CDR3: CASSQQGPGYEQYF. CDR3 DNA: TGTGCCAGCTCACAGCAGGGCCCGGGCTACGAGCAGTACTTC. The V call is TRBV18, the J call TRBJ2-7, with a possible D match to TRBD1 (5 bases). The CDR3 totals 14 residues. The V and J ends lost 4 bases and 3 bases respectively, with 13 bases between them. The germline gives CDR1 KGHSH, CDR2 LQKENI.

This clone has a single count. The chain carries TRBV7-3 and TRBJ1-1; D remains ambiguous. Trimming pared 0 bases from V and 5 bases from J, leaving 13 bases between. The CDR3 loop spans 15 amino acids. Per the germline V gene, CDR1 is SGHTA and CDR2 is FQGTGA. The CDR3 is CASSLTFAGETEAFF. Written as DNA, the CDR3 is TGTGCCAGCAGCTTAACGTTTGCGGGAGAAACTGAAGCTTTCTTT.

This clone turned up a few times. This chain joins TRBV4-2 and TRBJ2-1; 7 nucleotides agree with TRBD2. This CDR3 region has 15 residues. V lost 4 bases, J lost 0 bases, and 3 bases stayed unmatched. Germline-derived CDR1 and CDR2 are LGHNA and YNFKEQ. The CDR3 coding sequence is TGTGCCAGCAGCCGGGACTACGGCTCCTACAATGAGCAGTTCTTC. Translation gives CASSRDYGSYNEQFF.

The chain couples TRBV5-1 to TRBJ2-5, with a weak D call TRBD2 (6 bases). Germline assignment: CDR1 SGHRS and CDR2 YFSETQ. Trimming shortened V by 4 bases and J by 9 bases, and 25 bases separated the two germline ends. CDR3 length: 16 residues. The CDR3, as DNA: TGCGCCAGCAGCCGGGGCCTAGACTTTTGGGACTTTGCCCAGTACTTC. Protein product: CASSRGLDFWDFAQYF.

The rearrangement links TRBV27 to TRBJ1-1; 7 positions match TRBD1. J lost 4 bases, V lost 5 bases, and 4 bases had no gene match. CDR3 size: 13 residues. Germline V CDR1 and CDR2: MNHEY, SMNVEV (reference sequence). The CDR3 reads CASSTGAVTEAFF. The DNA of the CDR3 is TGTGCCAGCAGTACAGGGGCCGTCACTGAAGCTTTCTTT.

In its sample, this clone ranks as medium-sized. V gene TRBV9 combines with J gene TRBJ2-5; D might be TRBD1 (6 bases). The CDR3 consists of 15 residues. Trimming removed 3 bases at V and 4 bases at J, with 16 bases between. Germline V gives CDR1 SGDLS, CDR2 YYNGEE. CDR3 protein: CASSDGDRDIETQYF. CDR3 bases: TGTGCCAGCAGCGATGGGGACCGGGACATAGAGACCCAGTACTTC.

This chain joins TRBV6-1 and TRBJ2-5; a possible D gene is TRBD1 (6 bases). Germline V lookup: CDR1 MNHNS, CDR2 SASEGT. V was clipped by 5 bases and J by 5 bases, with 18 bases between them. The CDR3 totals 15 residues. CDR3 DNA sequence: TGTGCCAGCAGTCTACAGGGTGGGGCACGGGAGACCCAGTACTTC. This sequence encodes CASSLQGGARETQYF.